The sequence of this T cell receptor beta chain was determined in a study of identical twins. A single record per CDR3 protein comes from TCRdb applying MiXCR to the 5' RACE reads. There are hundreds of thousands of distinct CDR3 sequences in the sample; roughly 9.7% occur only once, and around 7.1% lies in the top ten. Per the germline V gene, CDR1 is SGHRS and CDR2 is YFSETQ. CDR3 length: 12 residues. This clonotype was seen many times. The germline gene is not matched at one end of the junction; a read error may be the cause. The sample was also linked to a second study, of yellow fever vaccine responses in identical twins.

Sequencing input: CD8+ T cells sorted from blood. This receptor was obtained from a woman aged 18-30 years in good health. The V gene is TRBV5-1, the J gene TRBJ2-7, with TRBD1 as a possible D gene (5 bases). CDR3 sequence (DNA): TGTGCCAGCAGCTACGACAGCTACGAGCAGTACTTC. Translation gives CASSYDSYEQYF.